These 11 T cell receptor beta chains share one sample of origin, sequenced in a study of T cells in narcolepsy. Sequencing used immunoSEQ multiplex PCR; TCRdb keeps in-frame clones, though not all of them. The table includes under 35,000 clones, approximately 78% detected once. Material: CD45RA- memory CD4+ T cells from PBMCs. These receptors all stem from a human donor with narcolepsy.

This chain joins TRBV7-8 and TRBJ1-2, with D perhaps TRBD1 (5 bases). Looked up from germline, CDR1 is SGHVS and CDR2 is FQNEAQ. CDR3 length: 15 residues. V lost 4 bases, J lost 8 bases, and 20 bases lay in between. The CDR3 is CASSSQFRDSAGYTF. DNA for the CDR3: TGTGCCAGCAGCTCGCAATTCCGGGACTCGGCCGGCTACACCTTC.

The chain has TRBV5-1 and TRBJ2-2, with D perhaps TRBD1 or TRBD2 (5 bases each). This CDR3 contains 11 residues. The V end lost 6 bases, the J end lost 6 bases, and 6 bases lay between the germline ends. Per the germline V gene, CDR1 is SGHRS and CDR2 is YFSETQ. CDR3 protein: CASMGAGELFF. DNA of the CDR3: TGCGCCAGCATGGGGGCCGGGGAGCTGTTTTTT.

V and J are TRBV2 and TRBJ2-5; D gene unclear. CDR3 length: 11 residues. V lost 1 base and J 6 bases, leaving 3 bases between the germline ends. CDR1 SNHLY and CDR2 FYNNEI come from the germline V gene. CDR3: CASSEVKTQYF. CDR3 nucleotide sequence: TGTGCCAGCAGTGAAGTAAAGACCCAGTACTTC.

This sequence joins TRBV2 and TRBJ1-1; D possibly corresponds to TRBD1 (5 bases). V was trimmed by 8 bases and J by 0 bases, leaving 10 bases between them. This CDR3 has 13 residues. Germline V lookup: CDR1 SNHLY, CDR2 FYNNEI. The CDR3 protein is CASGRRVNTEAFF. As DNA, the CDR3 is TGTGCCAGCGGTCGCAGGGTGAACACTGAAGCTTTCTTT.

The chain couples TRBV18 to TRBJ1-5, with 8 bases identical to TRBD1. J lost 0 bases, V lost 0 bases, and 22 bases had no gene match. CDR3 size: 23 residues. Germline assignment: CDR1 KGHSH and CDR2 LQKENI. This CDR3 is CASSPPKKKTGQGVGGSNQPQHF. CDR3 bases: TGTGCCAGCTCACCACCCAAGAAGAAAACCGGACAGGGTGTAGGGGGTAGCAATCAGCCCCAGCATTTT.

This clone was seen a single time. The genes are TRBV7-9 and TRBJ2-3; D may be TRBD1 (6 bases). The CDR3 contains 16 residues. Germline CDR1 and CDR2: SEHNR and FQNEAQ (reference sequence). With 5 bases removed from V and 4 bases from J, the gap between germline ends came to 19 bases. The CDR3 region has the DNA TGTGCCAGCAGCCCTCCGGTGGGCAGGGGCGCAGATACGCAGTATTTT. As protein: CASSPPVGRGADTQYF.

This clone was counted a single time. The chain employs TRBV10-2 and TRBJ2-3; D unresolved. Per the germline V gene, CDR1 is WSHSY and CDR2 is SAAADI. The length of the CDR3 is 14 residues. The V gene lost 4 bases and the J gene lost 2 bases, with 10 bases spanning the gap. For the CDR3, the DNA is TGCGCCAGCAGTGCCGGCCCCGCCACAGATACGCAGTATTTT. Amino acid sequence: CASSAGPATDTQYF.

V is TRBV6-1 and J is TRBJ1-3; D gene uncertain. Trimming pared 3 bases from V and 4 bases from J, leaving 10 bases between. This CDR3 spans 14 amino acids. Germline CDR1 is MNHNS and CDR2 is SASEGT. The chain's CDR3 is CASSDRPGGNTIYF. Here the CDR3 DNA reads TGTGCCAGCAGTGACCGGCCGGGAGGAAACACCATATATTTT.

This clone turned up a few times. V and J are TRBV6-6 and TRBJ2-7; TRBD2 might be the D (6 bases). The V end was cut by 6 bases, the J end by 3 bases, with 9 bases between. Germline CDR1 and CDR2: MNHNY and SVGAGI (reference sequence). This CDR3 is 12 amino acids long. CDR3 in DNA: TGTGCCAGCAGCCCGGGGGTCTACGAGCAGTACTTC. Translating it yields CASSPGVYEQYF.

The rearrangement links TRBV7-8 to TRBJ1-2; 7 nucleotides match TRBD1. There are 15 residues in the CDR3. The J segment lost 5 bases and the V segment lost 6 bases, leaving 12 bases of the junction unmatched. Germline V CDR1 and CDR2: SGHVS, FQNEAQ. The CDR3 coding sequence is TGTGCCAGCAGACCTGGGGACAGAAGGGGGTATGGCTACACCTTC. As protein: CASRPGDRRGYGYTF.

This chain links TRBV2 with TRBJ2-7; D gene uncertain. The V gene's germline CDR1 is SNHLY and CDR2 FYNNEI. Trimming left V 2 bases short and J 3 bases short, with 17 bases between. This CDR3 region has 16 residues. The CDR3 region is CASSESVWVVGYEQYF. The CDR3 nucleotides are TGTGCCAGCAGTGAATCGGTGTGGGTGGTTGGCTACGAGCAGTACTTC.